The 7 T cell receptor beta chains below were found in one sample sequenced in a study of blood T cell repertoires in COVID-19. TCRdb keeps only in-frame clones here, not all; method: immunoSEQ multiplex PCR. The table includes roughly 250,000 clones, roughly 80% detected once. The sequenced sample consisted of peripheral blood. Source of these receptors: a man in his fifties with active or convalescent COVID-19.

This chain connects TRBV2 to TRBJ2-3; D is possibly TRBD2 (5 bases). Trimming took 6 bases from V and 2 from J, leaving 15 bases between them. Germline lookup yields CDR1 SNHLY and CDR2 FYNNEI. The CDR3 is made up of 15 amino acids. CDR3 region: CASREDWEVTDTQYF. Written as DNA, the CDR3 is TGTGCCAGCAGGGAGGACTGGGAAGTCACAGATACGCAGTATTTT. Complete variable domain (other parts from reference TRBV2 and TRBJ2-3): EPEVTQTPSHQVTQMGQEVILRCVPISNHLYFYWYRQILGQKVEFLVSFYNNEISEKSEIFDDQFSVERPDGSNFTLKIRSTKLEDSAMYFCASREDWEVTDTQYFGPGTRLTVL.

V usage is TRBV5-1 and J usage is TRBJ1-3, with TRBD1 matching over 8 bases. The V and J ends lost 0 bases and 0 bases, in that order; junction bases with no gene match: 8. The CDR3 sequence is 18 residues long. CDR1 and CDR2 from the germline V gene are SGHRS and YFSETQ. In DNA, the CDR3 is TGCGCCAGCAGCTTGGCCGGAGGACAGGGATCCTCTGGAAACACCATATATTTT. Translated, it gives CASSLAGGQGSSGNTIYF.

The rearrangement links TRBV11-2 to TRBJ1-1; possible D gene TRBD1, 5 bases. The V gene's germline CDR1 is SGHAT and CDR2 FQNNGV. V shed 5 bases and J shed 2 bases, with 12 bases lying between them. This CDR3 is 14 amino acids long. The CDR3 sequence: CASSTLGGNTEAFF. In DNA, the CDR3 is TGTGCCAGCAGCACCCTGGGGGGTAACACTGAAGCTTTCTTT. Filled out from reference TRBV11-2 and TRBJ1-1, the complete variable domain reads EAGVAQSPRYKIIEKRQSVAFWCNPISGHATLYWYQQILGQGPKLLIQFQNNGVVDDSQLPKDRFSAERLKGVDSTLKIQPAKLEDSAVYLCASSTLGGNTEAFFGQGTRLTVV.

The table lists this clone with a count of one. The CDR3 coding sequence is TGTGCCAGCAGTTACGAAATAGGGACAGGGGGCAATCAGCCCCAGCATTTT. It is translated as CASSYEIGTGGNQPQHF. The genes are TRBV6-2 or TRBV6-3 and TRBJ1-5; TRBD1 aligns across 10 bases. The V segment lost 2 bases and the J segment 2 bases; nucleotides outside the gene matches: 6. Germline V lookup: CDR1 MNHEY, CDR2 SVGEGT. This CDR3 region has 17 residues.

V gene TRBV7-8 combines with J gene TRBJ1-2; 10 bases are shared with TRBD1. This CDR3 is built from 15 residues. Germline V lookup: CDR1 SGHVS, CDR2 FQNEAQ. Trimming at V came to 5 bases and at J to 2 bases, leaving 5 bases not matched to a gene. The CDR3 bases are TGTGCCAGCAGCCTAAGACAGGGGGCGAACTATGGCTACACCTTC. Translation gives CASSLRQGANYGYTF.

This chain connects TRBV5-4 to TRBJ2-2; 8 positions agree with TRBD1. This CDR3 has 16 amino acids. From germline, CDR1 is SGHNT and CDR2 YYREEE (reference sequence). V shed 4 bases, J shed 1 base, and the junction held 6 bases outside the gene matches. Written as DNA, the CDR3 is TGTGCCAGCAGCGGGCCAGGGGGCGGGAACACCGGGGAGCTGTTTTTT. Protein product: CASSGPGGGNTGELFF.

CDR3 nucleotides: TGTGCCAGCAGCGCCCATGACAGGGGGCGAGAGACCCAGTACTTC. Amino acid sequence: CASSAHDRGRETQYF. The chain uses TRBV9 and TRBJ2-5, with 10 bases lining up with TRBD1. The ends lost 3 bases at V and 4 bases at J; junction bases unmatched: 6. Germline assignment: CDR1 SGDLS and CDR2 YYNGEE. CDR3 length: 15 residues.